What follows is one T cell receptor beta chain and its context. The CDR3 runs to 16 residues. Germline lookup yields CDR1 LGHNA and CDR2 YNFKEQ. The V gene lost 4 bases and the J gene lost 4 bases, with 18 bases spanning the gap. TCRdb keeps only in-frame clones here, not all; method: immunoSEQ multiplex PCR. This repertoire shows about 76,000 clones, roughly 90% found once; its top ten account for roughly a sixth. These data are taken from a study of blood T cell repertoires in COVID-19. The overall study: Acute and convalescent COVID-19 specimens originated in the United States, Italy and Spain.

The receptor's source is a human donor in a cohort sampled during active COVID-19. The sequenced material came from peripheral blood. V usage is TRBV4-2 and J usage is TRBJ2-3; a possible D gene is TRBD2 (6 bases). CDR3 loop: CASSPGDFGVADTQYF. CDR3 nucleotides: TGTGCCAGCAGCCCGGGGGACTTCGGGGTGGCAGATACGCAGTATTTT.